The source of this T cell receptor beta chain is a study of shared clonotypes between healthy human individuals (dated by TCRdb to 2019 to 2021). About the investigation overall: The cohort comprised a couple of women and three men aged 18 to 49 years. For each donor, three plates each were used for CD4 naive and CD4 memory, two plates were used for CD8 naive, and one plate was used for CD8 memory. Blood TCR repertoires of roughly five healthy adults were deeply sequenced to estimate repertoire size and the extent of clonotype sharing between individuals. To increase sequencing depth and limit assay-specific biases, TCR repertoire library preparation and sequencing were carried out by different laboratories using diverse techniques. Each donor's leukapheresis produced roughly between roughly 0.85 and 9 billion PBMCs. Findings and caveats that apply to the study as a whole: Pairwise subsampling led to the expectation that sequencing depth would affect the degree of clonotype sharing among donors. Across a few donors, about 4.5% of naive CD4, 3% to 3.5% of naive CD8, around 2.1% of memory CD4, and under 0.45% of memory CD8 clonotypes were shared. Rarefaction of sorted-subset datasets indicated incomplete sequencing despite the large sequencing depth. The genetic and exposure-history diversity represented was limited by the small number of donors. Naive subsets generally had larger estimated clonotype richness than memory subsets. Only blood was sampled, and tissue TCR repertoires likely differ from those in blood. Compared with non-shared clonotypes, the clonotypes found in all four sorted-subset donors had higher generation probabilities.

Comments on this clone: This clone's antigen is unknown. Base-call qualities are not available, and no considerably larger clone is one nucleotide away. Distinct nucleotide sequences in the sample also encode this CDR3.

For the CD8 naive samples, CD45RO-negative cells were positively selected for CCR7, yielding a CD45RA+CCR7+ population from which TemRA cells were excluded. Donors were healthy HIV-negative adults with no recently reported acute infections or vaccinations. Only Caucasian adults living in Nashville, Tennessee, USA were represented among the donors. Blood was obtained by leukapheresis, after which PBMCs were separated by Ficoll-Histopaque density gradient centrifugation and cryopreserved in liquid nitrogen vapor phase. Analytical flow cytometry was used to check the purity and quantity of every magnetically sorted T cell population. From each sorted fraction, genomic DNA was isolated and quantified by UV absorbance on a Nanodrop 2000c. Using the deep immunoSEQ assay, TCR CDR3 regions were amplified from genomic DNA by multiplex PCR. For each cell subset, the extracted genomic DNA was distributed evenly across all wells of several immunoSEQ 96-well plates, and each plate served as one replicate. For sorted subsets, around 0.2 ug of genomic DNA, equivalent to 25,000 to 35,000 T cell genomes, went into each replicate PCR. The purified libraries were quantified using a Qubit 3.0 fluorometer, sized with a Bioanalyzer 2100, and then quantified again using the KAPA Library Quantification kit. Every immunoSEQ 96-well plate was sequenced on a dedicated single-read 150-cycle Illumina NextSeq 550 flow cell. The authors processed their data as follows. The immunoSEQ output contained only junctional sequences without quality scores, so filtering could not match that applied to full-length reads. Sequences were annotated with PyIR, a Python wrapper for IgBLAST v1.9, using IMGT germline references to assign V/J genes and CDR3. Reads with weak V/J assignments (E-value above 1e-6), missing CDR3, stop codons, out-of-frame junctions, or ambiguous translated residues were removed. A V3J clonotype was defined by an identical inferred V gene, J gene, and CDR3 amino acid sequence. To compute the percentage overlap between repertoires, the number of shared unique clonotypes was divided by the size of the smaller repertoire. Richness of each repertoire was evaluated using RTK rarefaction, the Chao1 estimator, and Recon v2.1 estimates of unobserved clonotypes. OLGA was used to compute generation probabilities for all TCRbeta clonotypes that the gDNA method yielded from a few donors. This is the immuneACCESS table as TCRdb keeps it, with only in-frame sequences that have V and J called. A part of the clones is gone; compared with another copy, unresolved V genes explain less than half, and the rest is unexplained. From that table come the V and J calls and clone size; the DNA was used to work out D and trimming. Present in this sample are roughly 1,800,000 clones, approximately 94% of which were seen just once. In total, the top ten clones hold under 1.5% of the sample.

Taken from the germline V gene, the CDR1 and CDR2 loops are SGHDT and YYEEEE. The CDR3 has 12 amino acids, counting the end cysteine and phenylalanine. Here the CDR3 DNA is all that survives: 36 bases in frame from base 1. V loses 2 bases, J loses 3 bases, and the germline ends lie 5 bases apart. The clonotype originates from a man between 18 and 35 years old in good health. The rearrangement combines TRBV5-6 with TRBJ1-1; the D gene cannot be resolved reliably. The sequenced sample was naive CD8+ T cells sorted from blood. This specimen's cell subset or site label, per the study, means: CD45RA+CCR7+. The CDR3 loop reads CASSFGDTEAFF. The DNA sequence reads TGTGCCAGCAGCTTCGGGGACACTGAAGCTTTCTTT.